A selection of T cell receptor beta chains follows, all from one sample in a study of OX40 agonist ivuxolimab in advanced cancers. Sequencing used immunoSEQ multiplex PCR; TCRdb keeps in-frame clones, though not all of them. The sample consists of some 46,000 clones, approximately 91% of them appearing once. This specimen was CD4+ or CD8+ T cells sorted from blood, taken in a trial of the OX40 agonist ivuxolimab. All receptors come from an adult with an advanced solid tumor such as melanoma, head and neck, liver or kidney cancer. CDR3s include the opening cysteine and the closing phenylalanine or tryptophan. Fields, in order: J gene, V gene, CDR3 protein.

j_call: TRBJ2-7; v_call: TRBV4-3; cdr3_aa: CASSQEGTGGAYEQYF
j_call: TRBJ1-2; v_call: TRBV7-9; cdr3_aa: CASSFLIHRDRVDVSGYTF
j_call: TRBJ2-1; v_call: TRBV27; cdr3_aa: CASMPGFSSYNEQFF
j_call: TRBJ1-5; v_call: TRBV9; cdr3_aa: CASSRGNSNQPQHF
j_call: TRBJ2-3; v_call: TRBV4-3; cdr3_aa: CASSPRGAYTDTQYF
j_call: TRBJ2-7; v_call: TRBV5-6; cdr3_aa: CASGGNRHEQYF
j_call: TRBJ2-6; v_call: TRBV30; cdr3_aa: CAWGRTVDGANVLTF
j_call: TRBJ1-5; v_call: TRBV19; cdr3_aa: CASSIDIVVGGAYSNQPQHF
j_call: TRBJ1-2; v_call: TRBV27; cdr3_aa: CASSETGVGSDYGYTF
j_call: TRBJ2-5; v_call: TRBV6-4; cdr3_aa: CASSETRAVIETQYF
j_call: TRBJ2-1; v_call: TRBV29-1; cdr3_aa: CSAQTPIEQFF
j_call: TRBJ2-3; v_call: TRBV4-3; cdr3_aa: CASSPLTGGTQYF
j_call: TRBJ2-7; v_call: TRBV1; cdr3_aa: CTSSQDSIGLAGASYEQYF
j_call: TRBJ1-3; v_call: TRBV6-6; cdr3_aa: CASRRPGNTIYF
j_call: TRBJ1-1; v_call: TRBV6-5; cdr3_aa: CASSYGYGDTEAFF
j_call: TRBJ2-7; v_call: TRBV29-1; cdr3_aa: CSVGAVSYEQYF
j_call: TRBJ2-7; v_call: TRBV27; cdr3_aa: CASSFLGSLGGSYEQYF
j_call: TRBJ2-2; v_call: TRBV2; cdr3_aa: CASSFTSGGNTGELFF
j_call: TRBJ1-5; v_call: TRBV10-3; cdr3_aa: CAISSPNQPQHF
j_call: TRBJ2-7; v_call: TRBV7-2; cdr3_aa: CASSAVYRGQFYEQYF
j_call: TRBJ2-3; v_call: TRBV7-9; cdr3_aa: CASSPPGQATDTQYF
j_call: TRBJ1-5; v_call: TRBV19; cdr3_aa: CASSIEGTIGGQPQHF
j_call: TRBJ2-1; v_call: TRBV4-3; cdr3_aa: CASSQDLGQARAQFF
j_call: TRBJ1-1; v_call: TRBV28; cdr3_aa: CASSFSANTEAFF
j_call: TRBJ1-1; v_call: TRBV7-9; cdr3_aa: CASSQGTEAFF
j_call: TRBJ1-1; v_call: TRBV6-5; cdr3_aa: CASSYYMNTEAFF
j_call: TRBJ1-1; v_call: TRBV5-6; cdr3_aa: CASSLVGEGLNTEAFF
j_call: TRBJ2-5; v_call: TRBV4-3; cdr3_aa: CASSQDHWGGMETQYF
j_call: TRBJ1-3; v_call: TRBV13; cdr3_aa: CASSGGTAFFGNTIYF
j_call: TRBJ2-3; v_call: TRBV4-3; cdr3_aa: CASSEEMYGTYTDTQYF
j_call: TRBJ1-2; v_call: TRBV19; cdr3_aa: CASSVDQELDGYTF
j_call: TRBJ1-2; v_call: TRBV19; cdr3_aa: CASSMGQGEGYTF